This is a list of T cell receptor beta chains from one sample in a study of blood T cell repertoires in COVID-19. Libraries were prepared by immunoSEQ multiplex PCR; TCRdb keeps only in-frame clonotypes and omits some of them. The repertoire holds more than 300,000 clones, with approximately 93% as singletons. Input material: PBMCs or T cells enriched from blood (not recorded which). Every receptor here comes from a woman aged 40 to 49 who had been exposed to COVID-19. Each CDR3 is given with its conserved first and last residue.

TRBV21-1 CASIPGQFSYEQYF
TRBV4-2 CASSQVGTGDPEAFF
TRBV5-8 CASSSDREGEQYF
TRBV19 CASSRQTSGVRAKNIQYF
TRBV18 CASSPPSSGARRYTF
TRBV5-1 CASSIGTSGVQETQYF
TRBV19 CASSNRQGSYEQYF
TRBV5-4 CASGRGQETQYF
TRBV10-3 CATGREDNYGYTF
TRBV13 CASRESLYNEQFF
TRBV18 CASSPEGGDTQYF
TRBV15 CATSRANGQGNTGELFF
TRBV6-5 CASSQMWNTGELFF
TRBV5-4 CASSLTGSPLSTDTQYF
TRBV19 CASSQGGETTEAFF
TRBV15 CATSRDYGGTEAFF
TRBV7-3 CASSLGFAVSQETQYF
TRBV27 CASSLWAVNTEAFF
TRBV29-1 CSVDREGGNTIYF
TRBV19 CASSGQGNTEAFF
TRBV6-2/TRBV6-3 CASSYSRGQGGELFF
TRBV14 CASSQDNRVGSPLHF
TRBV2 CASRGQDRNSYGYTF
TRBV6-5 CASSYSDRNSPLHF
TRBV7-9 CASSSPRPRGIQYF
TRBV7-8 CASSQMGGELAGVAGELFF
TRBV2 CASIRQGGTTEAFF
TRBV2 CASRTGWGTEAFF
TRBV5-8 CASSPGQGDSAGNTIYF
TRBV5-1 CASSPSTDRPEAFF
TRBV7-9 CASSLGVDRPQTQYF
TRBV18 CASSRDTNYGYTF
TRBV27 CASSPRTRAGNEQYF
TRBV10-1 CASSAHGTSGSLGGNEQFF
TRBV7-9 CASSLARQGRLQETQYF
TRBV15 CATSRDRVQPQHF
TRBV6-4 CASSESPSGRGEQFF
TRBV6-2/TRBV6-3 CASSYLGLTGELFF
TRBV15 CATSRDQFGGGGVDYGYTF
TRBV2 CASSEPSGDEQYF
TRBV5-1 CASSLGGQPAYNEQFF
TRBV19 CASRRELAGNTGELFF
TRBV11-1 CASSDTLVGLYEQYF
TRBV2 CASSEAGTGGEANEKLFF
TRBV7-6 CATSPRQLSLDEQFF
TRBV5-1 CASRRDGGVGNTIYF
TRBV19 CASSKKTGGDYGYTF
TRBV15 CATSRDRIAGGGTTVNEQFF
TRBV27 CASSLSGTVNEQYF
TRBV7-6 CASSLGPMDTIYF
TRBV19 CASSRRGYNEQFF
TRBV2 CASRRGQGMSYTF